This TCR beta chain emerged from a study of identical twins. Overall study results and limits: Where out-of-frame alpha sequences were twin-shared, they showed excess low generation probability. Models predicted too little out-of-frame TCR alpha sharing in monozygotic twins.

Germline loops: CDR1 SGHRS, CDR2 YFSETQ. J gave up 1 base and V 0 bases, and 9 bases lay outside the gene matches. CDR3 length equals 19 residues. A universal primer site was created by template switching, with the cDNA bearing unique molecular identifiers. One entry per CDR3 protein results from TCRdb running MiXCR on the 5' RACE reads. There are about 700,000 distinct CDR3 sequences in the sample; under 9% occur only once, and 0.75% to 1% lies in the top ten. On this clonotype itself: What it binds is unknown.

This same sample was also taken into another study, of yellow fever vaccine responses in identical twins. From that study: Vaccine-induced T cell responses in twins were reportedly observed to appear partly convergent, partly personalized.

Input material: PBMCs. The chain has TRBV5-1 and TRBJ2-3, with 12 bases fitting TRBD2. The clonotype comes from a woman aged 18-29 years in good health. CDR3 in DNA: TGCGCCAGCAGCTTGGCCACACTAGCGGGAGGATACGGCACAGATACGCAGTATTTT. This gives the protein CASSLATLAGGYGTDTQYF.